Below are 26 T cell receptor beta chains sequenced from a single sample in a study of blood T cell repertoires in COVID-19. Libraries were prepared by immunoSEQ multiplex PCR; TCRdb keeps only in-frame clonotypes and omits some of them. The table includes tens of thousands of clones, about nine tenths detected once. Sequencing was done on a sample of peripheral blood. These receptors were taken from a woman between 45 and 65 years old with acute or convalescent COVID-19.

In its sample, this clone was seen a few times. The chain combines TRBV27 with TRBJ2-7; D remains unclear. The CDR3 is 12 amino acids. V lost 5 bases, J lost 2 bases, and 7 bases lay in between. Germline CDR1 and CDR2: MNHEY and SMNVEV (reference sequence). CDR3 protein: CASSNLAYEQYF. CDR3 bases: TGTGCCAGCAGTAACCTAGCCTACGAGCAGTACTTC.

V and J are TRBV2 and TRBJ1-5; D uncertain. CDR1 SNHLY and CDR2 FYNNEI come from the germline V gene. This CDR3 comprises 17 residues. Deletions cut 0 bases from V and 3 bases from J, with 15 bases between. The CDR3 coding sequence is TGTGCCAGCAGTGAAGCGCTTTATGGCAGGCCCAATCAGCCCCAGCATTTT. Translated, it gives CASSEALYGRPNQPQHF.

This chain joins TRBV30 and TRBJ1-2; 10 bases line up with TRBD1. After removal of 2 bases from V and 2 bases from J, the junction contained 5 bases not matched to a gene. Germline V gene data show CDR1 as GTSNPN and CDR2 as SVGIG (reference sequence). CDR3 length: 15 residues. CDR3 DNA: TGTGCCTGGAGTCATCCGGGACAGGGGAACTATGGCTACACCTTC. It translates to CAWSHPGQGNYGYTF.

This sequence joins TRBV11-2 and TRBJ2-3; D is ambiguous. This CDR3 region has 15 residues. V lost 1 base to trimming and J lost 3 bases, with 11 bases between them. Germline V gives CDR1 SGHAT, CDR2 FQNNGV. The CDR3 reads CASSLAVGGTDTQYF. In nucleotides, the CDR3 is TGTGCCAGCAGCTTAGCAGTAGGCGGTACAGATACGCAGTATTTT.

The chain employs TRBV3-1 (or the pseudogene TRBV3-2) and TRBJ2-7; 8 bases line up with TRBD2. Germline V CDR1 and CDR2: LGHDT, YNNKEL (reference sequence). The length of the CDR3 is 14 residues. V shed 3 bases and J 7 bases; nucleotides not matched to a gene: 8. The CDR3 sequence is CASSQGLGSSEQYF. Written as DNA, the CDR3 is TGTGCCAGCAGCCAGGGACTAGGATCGAGTGAGCAGTACTTC.

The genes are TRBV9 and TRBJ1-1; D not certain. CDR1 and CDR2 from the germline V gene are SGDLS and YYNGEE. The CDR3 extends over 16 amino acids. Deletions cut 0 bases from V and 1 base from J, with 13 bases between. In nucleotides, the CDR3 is TGTGCCAGCAGCGTAGGAGAAACAGATAAGAACACTGAAGCTTTCTTT. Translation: CASSVGETDKNTEAFF.

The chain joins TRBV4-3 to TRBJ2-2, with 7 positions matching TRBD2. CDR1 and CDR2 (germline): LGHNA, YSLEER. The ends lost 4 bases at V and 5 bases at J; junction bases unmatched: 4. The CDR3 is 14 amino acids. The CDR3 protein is CASSPRGGTGELFF. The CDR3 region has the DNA TGCGCCAGCAGCCCGCGGGGAGGGACCGGGGAGCTGTTTTTT.

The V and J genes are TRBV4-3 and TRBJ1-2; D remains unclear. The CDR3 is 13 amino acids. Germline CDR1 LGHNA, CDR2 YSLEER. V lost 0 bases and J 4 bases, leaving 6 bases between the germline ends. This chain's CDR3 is CASSQDLGYGYTF. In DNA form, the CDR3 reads TGCGCCAGCAGCCAAGATCTCGGCTATGGCTACACCTTC.

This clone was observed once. CDR3 DNA sequence: TGTGCCAGCAGCTTGGTAGGGGGATATGGCTACACCTTC. Its protein is CASSLVGGYGYTF. The chain couples TRBV5-6 to TRBJ1-2; D possibly corresponds to TRBD1 (6 bases). Trimming removed 0 bases from V and 5 bases from J, with 8 bases in between. In germline, CDR1 is SGHDT, CDR2 YYEEEE. The CDR3 extends over 13 amino acids.

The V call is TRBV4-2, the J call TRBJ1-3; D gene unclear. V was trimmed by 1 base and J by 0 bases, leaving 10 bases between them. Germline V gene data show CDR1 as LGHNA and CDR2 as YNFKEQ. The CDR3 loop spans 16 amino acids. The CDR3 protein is CASSQAGTGSGNTIYF. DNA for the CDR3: TGTGCCAGCAGCCAAGCCGGTACGGGCTCTGGAAACACCATATATTTT.

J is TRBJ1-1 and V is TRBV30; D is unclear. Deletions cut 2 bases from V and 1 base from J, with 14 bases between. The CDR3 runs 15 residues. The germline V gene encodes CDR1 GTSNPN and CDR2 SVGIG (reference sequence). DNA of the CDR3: TGTGCCTGGAGTTCCCATACGGCAGGGAACACTGAAGCTTTCTTT. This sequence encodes CAWSSHTAGNTEAFF.

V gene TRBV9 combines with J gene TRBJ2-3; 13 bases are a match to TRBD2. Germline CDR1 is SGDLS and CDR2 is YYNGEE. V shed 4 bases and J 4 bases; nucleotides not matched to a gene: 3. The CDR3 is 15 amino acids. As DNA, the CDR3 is TGTGCCAGCAGCAGGACTAGCGGGGGAGCAGATACGCAGTATTTT. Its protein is CASSRTSGGADTQYF.

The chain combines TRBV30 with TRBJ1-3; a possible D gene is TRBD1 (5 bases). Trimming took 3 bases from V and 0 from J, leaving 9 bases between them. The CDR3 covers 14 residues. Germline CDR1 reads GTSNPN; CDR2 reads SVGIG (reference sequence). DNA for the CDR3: TGTGCCTGGAGCCAGACAGTCTCTGGAAACACCATATATTTT. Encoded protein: CAWSQTVSGNTIYF.

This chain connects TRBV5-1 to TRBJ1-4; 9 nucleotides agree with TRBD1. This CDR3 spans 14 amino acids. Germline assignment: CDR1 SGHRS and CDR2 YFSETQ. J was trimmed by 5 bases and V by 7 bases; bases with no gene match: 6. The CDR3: CASSRTGVNEKLFF. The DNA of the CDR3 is TGCGCCAGCTCACGGACAGGGGTGAATGAAAAACTGTTTTTT.

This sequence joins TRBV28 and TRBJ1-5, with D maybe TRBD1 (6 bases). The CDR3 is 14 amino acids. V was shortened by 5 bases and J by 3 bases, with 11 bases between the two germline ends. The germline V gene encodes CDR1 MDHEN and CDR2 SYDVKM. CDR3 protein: CASSQGGDNQPQHF. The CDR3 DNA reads TGTGCCAGCAGTCAAGGGGGGGACAATCAGCCCCAGCATTTT.

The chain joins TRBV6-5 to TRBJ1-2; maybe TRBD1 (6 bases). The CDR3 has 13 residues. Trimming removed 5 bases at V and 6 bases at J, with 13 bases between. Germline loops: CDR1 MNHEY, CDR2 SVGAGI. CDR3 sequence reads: CASSTTGWNGYTF. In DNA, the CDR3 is TGTGCCAGCAGTACCACAGGGTGGAATGGCTACACCTTC.

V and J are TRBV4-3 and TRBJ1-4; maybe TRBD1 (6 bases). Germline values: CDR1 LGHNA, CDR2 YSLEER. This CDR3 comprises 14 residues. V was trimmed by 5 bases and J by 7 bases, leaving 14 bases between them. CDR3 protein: CASSSDRWGEKLFF. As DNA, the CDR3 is TGCGCCAGCAGCAGCGACAGGTGGGGTGAAAAACTGTTTTTT.

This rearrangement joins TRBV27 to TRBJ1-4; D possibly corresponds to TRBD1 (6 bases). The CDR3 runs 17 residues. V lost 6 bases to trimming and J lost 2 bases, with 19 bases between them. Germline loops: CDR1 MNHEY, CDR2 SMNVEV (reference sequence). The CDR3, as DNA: TGTGCCAGCAGAAATAGCTTCGTCAGGGGCACTAATGAAAAACTGTTTTTT. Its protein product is CASRNSFVRGTNEKLFF.

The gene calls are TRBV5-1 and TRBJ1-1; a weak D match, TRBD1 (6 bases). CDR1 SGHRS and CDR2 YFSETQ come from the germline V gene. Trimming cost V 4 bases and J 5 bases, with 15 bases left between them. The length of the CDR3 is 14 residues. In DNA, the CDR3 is TGCGCCAGCAGCGGAGACAGGATGGCGACTGAAGCTTTCTTT. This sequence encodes CASSGDRMATEAFF.

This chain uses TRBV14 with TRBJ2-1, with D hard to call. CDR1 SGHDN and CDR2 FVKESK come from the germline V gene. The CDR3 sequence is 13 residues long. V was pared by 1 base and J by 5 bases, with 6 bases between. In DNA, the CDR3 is TGTGCCAGCAGCCAAGGGCTTCACAATGAGCAGTTCTTC. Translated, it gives CASSQGLHNEQFF.

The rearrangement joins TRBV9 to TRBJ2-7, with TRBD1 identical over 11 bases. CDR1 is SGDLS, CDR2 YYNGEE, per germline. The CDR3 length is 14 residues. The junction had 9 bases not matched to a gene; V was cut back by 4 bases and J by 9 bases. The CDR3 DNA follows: TGTGCCAGCAGCACTGGACAGGGGGCGCGACGGCAGTACTTC. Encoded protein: CASSTGQGARRQYF.

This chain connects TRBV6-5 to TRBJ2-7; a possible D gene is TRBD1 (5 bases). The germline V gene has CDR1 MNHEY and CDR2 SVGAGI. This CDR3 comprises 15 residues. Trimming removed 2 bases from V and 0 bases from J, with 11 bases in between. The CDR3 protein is CASSYGGQGSYEQYF. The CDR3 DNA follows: TGTGCCAGCAGTTACGGTGGCCAGGGCTCCTACGAGCAGTACTTC.

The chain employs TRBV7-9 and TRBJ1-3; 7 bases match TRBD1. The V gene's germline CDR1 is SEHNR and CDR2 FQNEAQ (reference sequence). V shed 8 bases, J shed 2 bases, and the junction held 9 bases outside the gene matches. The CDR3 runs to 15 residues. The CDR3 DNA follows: TGTGCCAGCGGGCAACAGACAGGGACTGGAAACACCATATATTTT. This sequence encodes CASGQQTGTGNTIYF.

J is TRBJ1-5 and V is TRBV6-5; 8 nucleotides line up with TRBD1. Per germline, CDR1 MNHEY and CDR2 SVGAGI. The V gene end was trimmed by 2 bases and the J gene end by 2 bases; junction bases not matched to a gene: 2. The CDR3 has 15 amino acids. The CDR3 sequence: CASSYEQGGNQPQHF. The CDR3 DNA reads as TGTGCCAGCAGTTACGAACAGGGGGGCAATCAGCCCCAGCATTTT.

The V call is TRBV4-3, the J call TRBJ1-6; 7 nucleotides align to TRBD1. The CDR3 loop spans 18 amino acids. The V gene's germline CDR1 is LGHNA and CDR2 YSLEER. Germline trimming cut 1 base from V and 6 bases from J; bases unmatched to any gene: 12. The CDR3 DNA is TGCGCCAGCAGCCAAGTTCTAAACCCGGGACAGAGTAATTCACCCCTCCACTTT. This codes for CASSQVLNPGQSNSPLHF.

The CDR3 reads CASSQAQNNYGYTF. CDR3 nucleotides: TGTGCCAGCAGCCAAGCCCAGAACAACTATGGCTACACCTTC. The rearrangement links TRBV3-1 (or the pseudogene TRBV3-2) to TRBJ1-2, with D unclear. CDR3 length equals 14 residues. CDR1 and CDR2 from the germline V gene are LGHDT and YNNKEL (reference sequence). V shed 1 base and J shed 2 bases, with 8 bases lying between them.